The T cell receptor beta chain described here comes from a study of T-cell memory formation after mild COVID-19. Broader study findings: Mainly CM and EM harbored the contracting CD4+ clones; mainly EMRA harbored the CD8+ ones.

TCRdb ran MiXCR on the 5' RACE reads and lists one entry per CDR3 protein. This table holds more than 150,000 distinct CDR3 sequences, about a fifth found once. About this clonotype itself: The antigen is undetermined.

Sequenced input: PBMCs or a T cell subset sorted from them (not recorded which). This receptor was identified in a man between 18 and 35 years old who had mild COVID-19 (a few samples of this study predate the infection). Cell type and time point are not known.

CDR3 sequence (DNA): TGTGCCACCCTAGCCGACGGAACAGGGGGTTCTGTGGGGCCCCAGCATTTT. Translated, it gives CATLADGTGGSVGPQHF. The chain joins TRBV12-3 or TRBV12-4 to TRBJ1-5, with 8 bases that match TRBD1. The junction had 23 bases not matched to a gene; V was cut back by 10 bases and J by 9 bases. This CDR3 contains 17 residues.